The sequence of this T cell receptor beta chain was determined in a study of immune evolution from preneoplasia to lung adenocarcinoma. J lost 4 bases, V lost 6 bases, and 5 bases had no gene match. The CDR3 runs to 13 residues. In germline, CDR1 is MRHNA, CDR2 SNTAGT. Assay: immunoSEQ multiplex PCR; the TCRdb copy retains only in-frame clones and omits some. The table lists just over 6,000 clones, more than 80% of them singletons. This clonotype was sampled from a donor of 70 years or more with lung adenocarcinoma. Sample: FFPE adjacent normal lung tissue. The chain employs TRBV6-4 and TRBJ1-2, with TRBD1 identical over 7 bases. CDR3 sequence: CASSRGQAYGYTF. DNA of the CDR3: TGTGCCAGCAGCCGAGGACAGGCCTATGGCTACACCTTC.